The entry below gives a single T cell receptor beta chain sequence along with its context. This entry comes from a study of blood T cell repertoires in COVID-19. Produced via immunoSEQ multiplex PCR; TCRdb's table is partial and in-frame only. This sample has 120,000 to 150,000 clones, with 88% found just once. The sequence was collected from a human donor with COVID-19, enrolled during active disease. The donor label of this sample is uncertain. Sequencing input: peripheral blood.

The CDR3, as DNA: TGCGCCAGCAGCCCTCTTCCACGGGGGGCTAATTCACCCCTCCACTTT. Translating gives CASSPLPRGANSPLHF. This chain connects TRBV4-1 to TRBJ1-6; possibly TRBD1 for D (6 bases). The germline V and J ends were trimmed by 4 bases and 6 bases, with 16 bases remaining between them. This CDR3 has 16 residues. Looked up from germline, CDR1 is MGHRA and CDR2 is YSYEKL.